This T cell receptor (beta chain) was recorded in a study of patients and donors after allogeneic stem cell transplantation. TCRdb reprocessed the RT-PCR reads with MiXCR, giving one entry per CDR3 protein. The sample gives about 960,000 distinct CDR3 sequences, about a sixth of which show up once; around 6% is in the top ten. There are many counts of this clonotype. The germline gives CDR1 LGHNA, CDR2 YNFKEQ. The CDR3 is 15 amino acids. With 2 bases clipped from V and 3 bases from J, the junction kept 5 bases outside the gene matches. This chain uses TRBV4-2 with TRBJ2-3; 7 nucleotides agree with TRBD1. The clonotype comes from a human donor who was either an allogeneic HSCT recipient or a stem cell or donor lymphocyte infusion donor (not recorded which). It is not recorded whose cells these are; they may come from a transplant donor. Sequencing was performed on blood, either unsorted or a sorted T cell fraction (not recorded which). CDR3 DNA: TGTGCCAGCAGCCAAAACGAGGGGGCAACAGATACGCAGTATTTT. As protein: CASSQNEGATDTQYF.